Listed here are 30 T cell receptor beta chains from one sample, sequenced in a study of T-cell reconstitution after alpha-beta-depleted transplantation in children. Preparing the TCRbeta library involved the use of unique molecular identifiers. TCRdb re-derived calls from the PCR reads in MiXCR, one entry per CDR3 protein. The table includes around 440,000 distinct CDR3 sequences, about 16% detected once. Sample: PBMCs, mostly from graft donor cells, taken 360 days after TCRalphabeta/CD19-depleted stem cell transplant. The source of these receptors is a boy less than two years old who had a stem cell transplant for Wiskott-Aldrich syndrome, so the T cells may come from the graft donor.

V usage is TRBV12-3 or TRBV12-4 and J usage is TRBJ2-2; tentatively, D is TRBD1 (6 bases). The CDR3 consists of 14 residues. V shed 5 bases and J shed 5 bases, with 12 bases lying between them. DNA of the CDR3: TGTGCCAGCAGTACACAGGGTTGGACCGGGGAGCTGTTTTTT. This gives the protein CASSTQGWTGELFF.

The V call is TRBV12-3 or TRBV12-4, the J call TRBJ1-6; TRBD1 aligns across 7 bases. The CDR3 runs to 15 residues. V lost 4 bases to trimming and J lost 9 bases; unmatched junction nucleotides: 9. Here the CDR3 reads CASSSTGVASSPLHF. The CDR3 coding sequence is TGTGCCAGCAGTTCTACAGGGGTCGCGAGTTCACCCCTCCACTTT.

This clonotype was counted only a few times. V and J are TRBV13 and TRBJ1-1; D uncertain. Per the germline V gene, CDR1 is PRHDT and CDR2 is FYEKMQ (reference sequence). CDR3 length equals 12 residues. Trimming took off 7 bases at V and 5 bases at J, with 11 bases between the two ends. CDR3 in amino acids: CASILGMTEAFF. The CDR3 DNA sequence: TGTGCCAGCATCCTCGGCATGACTGAAGCTTTCTTT.

This clonotype was seen a handful of times. V usage is TRBV12-3 or TRBV12-4 and J usage is TRBJ1-1; no reliable D call. The V end was cut by 2 bases, the J end by 5 bases, with 9 bases between. The CDR3 runs 13 residues. CDR3 in DNA: TGTGCCAGCAGTTTAAATTTGGCGACTGAAGCTTTCTTT. Translated: CASSLNLATEAFF.

In nucleotides, the CDR3 is TGCAGCGTTGAGGGTAGGGCAGGGGACAATGAGCAGTTCTTC. The encoded protein is CSVEGRAGDNEQFF. V and J are TRBV29-1 and TRBJ2-1, with D perhaps TRBD1 (6 bases). CDR1 and CDR2 (germline): SQVTM, ANQGSEA. The CDR3 length is 14 residues. Trimming stripped 3 bases from V and 5 bases from J, with 14 bases between.

V usage is TRBV10-3 and J usage is TRBJ2-3, with D tentatively TRBD1 (5 bases). Between the trimmed V and J ends, which lost 2 bases and 2 bases, there was a span of 11 bases. Germline V gene sequence: CDR1 ENHRY, CDR2 SYGVKD. This CDR3 region has 15 residues. The CDR3 DNA is TGTGCCATCAGTGAGGGGGCCATTAACACAGATACGCAGTATTTT. This translates into CAISEGAINTDTQYF.

The chain carries TRBV6-5 and TRBJ1-2, with D maybe TRBD1 (5 bases). Germline CDR1 and CDR2: MNHEY and SVGAGI. This CDR3 has 11 amino acids. V was pared by 8 bases and J by 6 bases, with 10 bases between. The CDR3 DNA reads TGTGCCAGCCGGCGGGGGGATGGCTACACCTTC. It codes for CASRRGDGYTF.

This clonotype was observed a few times. This sequence joins TRBV7-8 and TRBJ2-1, with TRBD2 identical over 12 bases. The CDR3 spans 18 residues. V gave up 6 bases and J gave up 0 bases; unmatched junction bases: 9. Germline CDR1 is SGHVS and CDR2 is FQNEAQ. The chain's CDR3 is CASRWTSGVLSSYNEQFF. In nucleotides, the CDR3 is TGTGCCAGCAGGTGGACTAGCGGGGTCCTTAGCTCCTACAATGAGCAGTTCTTC.

This clonotype was seen more than once but under ten times. This sequence joins TRBV12-5 and TRBJ2-1; D not resolved. The CDR3 consists of 10 residues. Trimming took off 10 bases at V and 8 bases at J, with 9 bases between the two ends. Germline values: CDR1 LGHNT, CDR2 FRNRAP. As DNA, the CDR3 is TGTGCTAATAGCCGAGATGAGCAGTTCTTC. This gives the protein CANSRDEQFF.

This chain links TRBV3-1 with TRBJ1-1; 8 bases map to TRBD1. With V trimmed by 8 bases and J by 8 bases, 7 bases remained unmatched. This CDR3 has 12 amino acids. Germline CDR1 LGHDT, CDR2 YNNKEL (reference sequence). CDR3 nucleotides: TGTGCCAGCGCCTGGACAGGGACAGAAGCTTTCTTT. Translating it yields CASAWTGTEAFF.

This clonotype was seen a few times. In DNA, the CDR3 is TGTGCCAGCAGCCAAGAACCGGGGAGGGACATTCAGTACTTC. Protein: CASSQEPGRDIQYF. The rearrangement joins TRBV3-1 to TRBJ2-4; 7 positions agree with TRBD2. Germline CDR1 reads LGHDT; CDR2 reads YNNKEL (reference sequence). V lost 0 bases to trimming and J lost 8 bases; unmatched junction nucleotides: 4. The CDR3 spans 14 residues.

This clonotype occurred many times. V and J are TRBV6-2 or TRBV6-3 and TRBJ1-1, with unresolved D. V lost 2 bases to trimming and J lost 0 bases, with 16 bases between them. Germline V gene data show CDR1 as MNHEY and CDR2 as SVGEGT. This CDR3 has 17 amino acids. The CDR3: CASSYPSKGPLNTEAFF. The CDR3 nucleotides are TGTGCCAGCAGTTACCCCTCGAAGGGCCCTCTGAACACTGAAGCTTTCTTT.

The V gene is TRBV5-1, the J gene TRBJ2-2, with D maybe TRBD2 (6 bases). CDR3 length equals 16 residues. The V end lost 4 bases, the J end lost 1 base, and 14 bases lay between the germline ends. CDR1 and CDR2 from the germline V gene are SGHRS and YFSETQ. The CDR3 sequence: CASSPHWRGNTGELFF. CDR3 bases: TGCGCCAGCAGCCCCCACTGGCGGGGGAACACCGGGGAGCTGTTTTTT.

In this sample, this clonotype turned up a few times. The chain has TRBV28 and TRBJ1-2, with a tentative D call TRBD1 (6 bases). Trimming left V 2 bases short and J 4 bases short, with 14 bases between. Germline CDR1 is MDHEN and CDR2 is SYDVKM. The CDR3 has 15 residues. DNA for the CDR3: TGTGCCAGCAGTTTACATCCAGGGGTACGCTATGGCTACACCTTC. Translated: CASSLHPGVRYGYTF.

A few counts support this clonotype. This chain links TRBV12-3 or TRBV12-4 with TRBJ2-7; tentatively, D is TRBD1 (6 bases). There are 15 residues in the CDR3. V was clipped by 3 bases and J by 0 bases, with 12 bases between them. CDR3: CASSFDRPSSYEQYF. The CDR3 coding sequence is TGTGCCAGCAGTTTTGACAGGCCGAGCTCCTACGAGCAGTACTTC.

This sequence joins TRBV6-5 and TRBJ2-5; tentative D call: TRBD1 (6 bases). The CDR3 extends over 15 amino acids. The germline CDR1 and CDR2 sequences are MNHEY and SVGAGI. V was clipped by 2 bases and J by 2 bases, with 12 bases between them. DNA for the CDR3: TGTGCCAGCAGTTACCAACAGGGATATCAAGAGACCCAGTACTTC. This encodes CASSYQQGYQETQYF.

The rearrangement joins TRBV4-2 to TRBJ2-2; 9 nucleotides match TRBD2. J gave up 7 bases and V 7 bases, and 16 bases lay outside the gene matches. The CDR3 covers 17 residues. Germline V gene sequence: CDR1 LGHNA, CDR2 YNFKEQ. Here the CDR3 DNA reads TGTGCCAGCAAAGTAAATCCGGTAGCGGGAGATCTCGGGGAGCTGTTTTTT. It is translated as CASKVNPVAGDLGELFF.

This clonotype was picked up a small number of times. The gene calls are TRBV5-1 and TRBJ1-2; a possible D gene is TRBD1 (5 bases). This CDR3 contains 13 residues. Per the germline V gene, CDR1 is SGHRS and CDR2 is YFSETQ. With 1 base removed from V and 4 bases from J, the gap between germline ends came to 8 bases. CDR3 in DNA: TGCGCCAGCAGCTTGAAGACAGCCTATGGCTACACCTTC. Protein product: CASSLKTAYGYTF.

This chain uses TRBV10-3 with TRBJ2-6, with unresolved D. V lost 0 bases to trimming and J lost 0 bases, with 6 bases between them. The CDR3 is 16 amino acids. The germline CDR1 and CDR2 sequences are ENHRY and SYGVKD. The CDR3 region has the DNA TGTGCCATCAGTGAGTCGAGAGGCTCTGGGGCCAACGTCCTGACTTTC. It yields the protein CAISESRGSGANVLTF.

The chain joins TRBV5-6 to TRBJ1-1; 9 bases agree with TRBD1. The germline gives CDR1 SGHDT, CDR2 YYEEEE. The CDR3 runs to 15 residues. Trimming at V came to 4 bases and at J to 0 bases, leaving 4 bases not matched to a gene. This CDR3 is CASSQGDRVNTEAFF. In nucleotides, the CDR3 is TGTGCCAGCAGCCAAGGGGACAGGGTGAACACTGAAGCTTTCTTT. The whole variable domain, filled in from reference TRBV5-6 and TRBJ1-1, reads DAGVTQSPTHLIKTRGQQVTLRCSPKSGHDTVSWYQQALGQGPQFIFQYYEEEERQRGNFPDRFSGHQFPNYSSELNVNALLLGDSALYLCASSQGDRVNTEAFFGQGTRLTVV.

The chain employs TRBV4-2 and TRBJ2-3; 7 positions match TRBD2. Per the germline V gene, CDR1 is LGHNA and CDR2 is YNFKEQ. This CDR3 has 15 residues. The V gene end was trimmed by 4 bases and the J gene end by 4 bases; junction bases not matched to a gene: 8. CDR3 region: CASSLWGGEADTQYF. The CDR3 coding sequence is TGTGCCAGCAGCCTCTGGGGAGGGGAGGCAGATACGCAGTATTTT.

The chain carries TRBV4-2 and TRBJ2-7; a possible D gene is TRBD2 (7 bases). The CDR3 totals 15 residues. Germline V lookup: CDR1 LGHNA, CDR2 YNFKEQ. Trimming stripped 3 bases from V and 6 bases from J, with 18 bases between. The CDR3 DNA sequence: TGTGCCAGCAGCCAGCCGGACAGAGGGGGGGGCGAGCAGTACTTC. It yields the protein CASSQPDRGGGEQYF.

The genes are TRBV29-1 and TRBJ2-5, with TRBD2 matching over 13 bases. J gave up 1 base and V 0 bases, and 8 bases lay outside the gene matches. This CDR3 spans 18 amino acids. The germline gives CDR1 SQVTM, CDR2 ANQGSEA. CDR3 sequence: CSVEDLRGLAGIQETQYF. CDR3 in DNA: TGCAGCGTTGAAGATTTAAGGGGACTAGCGGGGATCCAAGAGACCCAGTACTTC.

This clonotype was detected ten times or more. V gene TRBV7-9 combines with J gene TRBJ2-5; D call uncertain. CDR3 length: 12 residues. Looked up from germline, CDR1 is SEHNR and CDR2 is FQNEAQ (reference sequence). The V and J ends lost 0 bases and 4 bases respectively, with 3 bases between them. As DNA, the CDR3 is TGTGCCAGCAGCTTAGCCCGAGAGACCCAGTACTTC. This gives the protein CASSLARETQYF.

The V gene is TRBV28, the J gene TRBJ2-2; D gene uncertain. The ends were cut back, 11 bases at V and 5 bases at J, with 21 bases in the middle. Looked up from germline, CDR1 is MDHEN and CDR2 is SYDVKM. The CDR3 contains 15 residues. As DNA, the CDR3 is TGTGCCGCTCAGCACCGAAAATCGTGGACCGGGGAGCTGTTTTTT. It encodes CAAQHRKSWTGELFF.

V usage is TRBV20-1 and J usage is TRBJ2-7, with a possible D match to TRBD2 (6 bases). This CDR3 comprises 15 residues. Trimming left V 1 base short and J 0 bases short, with 13 bases between. Looked up from germline, CDR1 is DFQATT and CDR2 is SNEGSKA (reference sequence). The CDR3 sequence is CSARVGGAPSYEQYF. CDR3 DNA sequence: TGCAGTGCTAGAGTAGGAGGGGCGCCCTCCTACGAGCAGTACTTC.

The V call is TRBV24-1, the J call TRBJ2-2, with no clear D. Trimming took 0 bases from V and 4 from J, leaving 5 bases between them. The CDR3 is 14 residues long. The germline V gene has CDR1 KGHDR and CDR2 SFDVKD. The CDR3: CATSDLGVTGELFF. The CDR3 DNA is TGTGCCACCAGTGATTTGGGGGTCACCGGGGAGCTGTTTTTT.

The rearrangement joins TRBV7-2 to TRBJ2-1; 7 nucleotides agree with TRBD2. Germline CDR1 is SGHTA and CDR2 is FQGNSA. V gave up 3 bases and J gave up 3 bases; unmatched junction bases: 8. The CDR3 has 16 amino acids. As DNA, the CDR3 is TGTGCCAGCAGCTTCAGCGGGACCCCGTTCTACAATGAGCAGTTCTTC. It specifies CASSFSGTPFYNEQFF.

This clonotype was detected only a few times. The rearrangement links TRBV9 to TRBJ2-1, with a weak D call TRBD1 (6 bases). The CDR3 is 12 residues long. Germline V gene data show CDR1 as SGDLS and CDR2 as YYNGEE. Trimming removed 0 bases at V and 12 bases at J, with 10 bases between. The CDR3 bases are TGTGCCAGCAGCGTAGAGGGACAAGGGCAGTTCTTC. Protein product: CASSVEGQGQFF.

V is TRBV5-5 and J is TRBJ2-3, with a weak D call TRBD1 (5 bases). The CDR3 has 15 residues. Trimming removed 1 base from V and 3 bases from J, with 12 bases in between. Germline V gene data show CDR1 as SGHKS and CDR2 as YYEKEE (reference sequence). CDR3: CASSLPGKRTDTQYF. CDR3 DNA sequence: TGTGCCAGCAGCTTGCCAGGGAAAAGGACAGATACGCAGTATTTT.